This T cell receptor beta chain derives from a study of neoadjuvant anti-PD-1 for oral cavity cancer. Study in general: Patients without progression received a fourth nivolumab dose around day 43, then surgical resection on days 50-56. The study, taken as a whole, reports: Each response group had just a few patients in TCR analyses. Higher pretreatment Treg/Th17 ratios tracked higher pretreatment blood clonality.

Time point of the sample: after neoadjuvant nivolumab, at surgical resection. Survey sequencing of tumors mostly used 4.8 ug DNA, two replicates. Clones were read by immunoSEQ multiplex PCR, and TCRdb kept only the in-frame ones, dropping some. The sample lists 20,000 to 25,000 clones, more than 40% occurring once. Germline CDR1 and CDR2: MNHEY and SVGAGI. The CDR3 is 15 residues long. V lost 2 bases to trimming and J lost 5 bases, with 14 bases between them. This clone showed up many times. Its matching antigen is unknown. This TCR derives from a person aged 35-79 years with oral cavity squamous cell carcinoma. The material sequenced was tumor tissue, taken after nivolumab (anti-PD-1) treatment. The J gene is TRBJ2-3, the V gene TRBV6-5; D is uncertain. The CDR3, as DNA: TGTGCCAGCAGTTACAGACCAGTGTTAGGAGATACGCAGTATTTT. Translating it yields CASSYRPVLGDTQYF.